The next 13 T cell receptor beta chains were all read from a single sample in a study of a mutant IDH1 vaccine in newly diagnosed glioma. TCRdb's table, derived via immunoSEQ multiplex PCR, lists solely in-frame clones and lacks some. This sample has fewer than 45,000 clones, with 84% found just once. These receptors have no identified antigens. Time point denoted: week 11, during vaccination. What each vaccine dose contained was 300 ug of mutant IDH1 20-mer peptide, accompanied by topical imiquimod. The starting material was PBMCs, obtained from a glioma patient whose treatment included an IDH1 peptide vaccine. Receptors originate from a man in his forties with glioma.

This chain links TRBV5-5 with TRBJ2-1, with D hard to call. CDR1 SGHKS and CDR2 YYEKEE come from the germline V gene (reference sequence). This CDR3 comprises 14 residues. V lost 0 bases, J lost 13 bases, and 17 bases lay in between. CDR3 in amino acids: CASSLVASDFEQFF. For the CDR3, the DNA is TGTGCCAGCAGCTTGGTCGCCAGCGACTTTGAACAGTTCTTC. Based on the CDR3 plus reference TRBV5-5 and TRBJ2-1, the full variable domain is DAGVTQSPTHLIKTRGQQVTLRCSPISGHKSVSWYQQVLGQGPQFIFQYYEKEERGRGNFPDRFSARQFPNYSSELNVNALLLGDSALYLCASSLVASDFEQFFGPGTRLTVL.

The chain is built from TRBV11-3 and TRBJ2-7, with TRBD2 matching over 8 bases. This CDR3 is built from 15 residues. From germline, CDR1 is SGHNT and CDR2 YENEEA. J gave up 2 bases and V 2 bases, and 5 bases lay outside the gene matches. CDR3 coding DNA: TGTGCCAGCAGCTTATCGAGCGGGGGACCCTACGAGCAGTACTTC. This encodes CASSLSSGGPYEQYF.

The V call is TRBV5-4, the J call TRBJ2-7, with TRBD1 matching over 11 bases. This CDR3 comprises 16 residues. With 4 bases clipped from V and 2 bases from J, the junction kept 8 bases outside the gene matches. The germline V gene encodes CDR1 SGHNT and CDR2 YYREEE (reference sequence). This chain's CDR3 is CASSPGGTGGAYEQYF. In nucleotides, the CDR3 is TGTGCCAGCAGCCCGGGAGGGACAGGGGGAGCCTACGAGCAGTACTTC.

The rearrangement joins TRBV9 to TRBJ2-5; the match to TRBD1 covers 8 bases. Germline V lookup: CDR1 SGDLS, CDR2 YYNGEE. The CDR3 loop spans 16 amino acids. V shed 3 bases, J shed 5 bases, and the junction held 12 bases outside the gene matches. In nucleotides, the CDR3 is TGTGCCAGCAGCGGGAGTTGGCAGGGGGCGCGGGAGACCCAGTACTTC. It codes for CASSGSWQGARETQYF. The full variable domain, rest sourced from reference TRBV9 and TRBJ2-5, is DSGVTQTPKHLITATGQRVTLRCSPRSGDLSVYWYQQSLDQGLQFLIQYYNGEERAKGNILERFSAQQFPDLHSELNLSSLELGDSALYFCASSGSWQGARETQYFGPGTRLLVL.

The CDR3 bases are TGTGCCAGCAGCCTGCGGGAGATACCCTACGAGCAGTACTTC. Translated, it gives CASSLREIPYEQYF. The V gene is TRBV7-9, the J gene TRBJ2-7; 7 positions match TRBD2. V shed 5 bases and J 2 bases; nucleotides not matched to a gene: 6. Germline assignment: CDR1 SEHNR and CDR2 FQNEAQ (reference sequence). This CDR3 spans 14 amino acids.

The chain couples TRBV5-6 to TRBJ2-5; D is perhaps TRBD2 (6 bases). Germline assignment: CDR1 SGHDT and CDR2 YYEEEE. V lost 0 bases to trimming and J lost 7 bases, with 13 bases between them. The CDR3 is 14 amino acids. This chain's CDR3 is CASSLVGGGVTQYF. The CDR3 DNA follows: TGTGCCAGCAGCTTGGTGGGAGGAGGGGTGACCCAGTACTTC.

This chain connects TRBV19 to TRBJ1-4; D uncertain. There are 16 residues in the CDR3. Germline lookup yields CDR1 LNHDA and CDR2 SQIVND (reference sequence). Trimming pared 5 bases from V and 8 bases from J, leaving 21 bases between. This CDR3 reads CASSSQTYPRREKLFF. The DNA for the CDR3 is TGTGCCAGTAGTTCCCAGACTTACCCAAGGAGGGAAAAACTGTTTTTT.

This chain uses TRBV25-1 with TRBJ2-7; D uncertain. The CDR3 consists of 15 residues. Germline V lookup: CDR1 MGHDK, CDR2 SYGVNS. Deletions cut 1 base from V and 3 bases from J, with 13 bases between. CDR3 sequence (DNA): TGTGCCAGCAGTGAATTTGTGGGTGCGCTCTACGAGCAGTACTTC. Amino acid sequence: CASSEFVGALYEQYF.

V is TRBV14 and J is TRBJ2-5; TRBD2 might be the D (5 bases). Trimming removed 1 base from V and 7 bases from J, with 13 bases in between. Looked up from germline, CDR1 is SGHDN and CDR2 is FVKESK. This CDR3 is 14 amino acids long. The CDR3 spells CASSQARGSRTQYF. The CDR3 DNA follows: TGTGCCAGCAGCCAAGCCCGGGGATCTCGGACCCAGTACTTC.

The chain uses TRBV6-1 and TRBJ1-5, with 8 nucleotides matching TRBD1. Germline V gives CDR1 MNHNS, CDR2 SASEGT. V lost 4 bases, J lost 6 bases, and 11 bases stayed unmatched. This CDR3 is 16 amino acids long. The CDR3 here is CASSATQGANGQPQHF. The CDR3 nucleotides read TGTGCCAGCAGTGCGACCCAGGGGGCCAATGGTCAGCCCCAGCATTTT.

The chain couples TRBV5-1 to TRBJ2-5; 9 nucleotides agree with TRBD2. After removal of 3 bases from V and 4 bases from J, the junction contained 7 bases not matched to a gene. Germline V gene data show CDR1 as SGHRS and CDR2 as YFSETQ. This CDR3 has 15 residues. The CDR3: CASSSGAGGRETQYF. DNA for the CDR3: TGCGCCAGCAGCTCCGGTGCGGGAGGGAGAGAGACCCAGTACTTC. Complete variable domain (other parts from reference TRBV5-1 and TRBJ2-5): KAGVTQTPRYLIKTRGQQVTLSCSPISGHRSVSWYQQTPGQGLQFLFEYFSETQRNKGNFPGRFSGRQFSNSRSEMNVSTLELGDSALYLCASSSGAGGRETQYFGPGTRLLVL.

This chain uses TRBV7-9 with TRBJ2-7, with D possibly being TRBD2 (6 bases). Germline CDR1 and CDR2: SEHNR and FQNEAQ (reference sequence). This CDR3 is built from 14 residues. Deletions cut 3 bases from V and 0 bases from J, with 9 bases between. The CDR3: CASSFRGSSYEQYF. The CDR3 DNA reads as TGTGCCAGCAGCTTTCGGGGGAGCTCCTACGAGCAGTACTTC.

V gene TRBV4-3 combines with J gene TRBJ1-2, with a possible D match to TRBD1 (5 bases). The CDR3 runs to 13 residues. Trimming left V 1 base short and J 4 bases short, with 7 bases between. CDR1 is LGHNA and CDR2 is YSLEER in the germline V gene. DNA for the CDR3: TGCGCCAGCAGCCAAGCCCAGGGCTATGGCTACACCTTC. It encodes CASSQAQGYGYTF.